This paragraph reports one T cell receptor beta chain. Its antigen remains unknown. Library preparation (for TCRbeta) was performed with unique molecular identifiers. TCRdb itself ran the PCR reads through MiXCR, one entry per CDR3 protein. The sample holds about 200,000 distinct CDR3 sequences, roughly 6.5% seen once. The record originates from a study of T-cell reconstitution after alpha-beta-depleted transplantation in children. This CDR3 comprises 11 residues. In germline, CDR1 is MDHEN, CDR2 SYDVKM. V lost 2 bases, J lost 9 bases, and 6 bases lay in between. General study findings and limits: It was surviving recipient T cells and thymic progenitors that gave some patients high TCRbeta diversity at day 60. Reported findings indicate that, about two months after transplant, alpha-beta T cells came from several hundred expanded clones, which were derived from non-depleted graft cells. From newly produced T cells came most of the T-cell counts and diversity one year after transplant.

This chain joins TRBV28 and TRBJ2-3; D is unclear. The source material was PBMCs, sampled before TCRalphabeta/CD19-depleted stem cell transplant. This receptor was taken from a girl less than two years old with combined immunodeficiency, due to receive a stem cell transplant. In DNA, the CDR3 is TGTGCCAGCAGTTTACTAGGGACGCAGTATTTT. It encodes CASSLLGTQYF.